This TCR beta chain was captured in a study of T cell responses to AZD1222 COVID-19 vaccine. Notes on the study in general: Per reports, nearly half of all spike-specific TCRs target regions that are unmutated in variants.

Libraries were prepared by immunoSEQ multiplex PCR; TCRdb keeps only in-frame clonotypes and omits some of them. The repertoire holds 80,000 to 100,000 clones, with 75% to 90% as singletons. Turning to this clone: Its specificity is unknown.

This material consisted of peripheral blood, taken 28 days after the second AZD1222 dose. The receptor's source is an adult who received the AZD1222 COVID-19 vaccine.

The CDR3 DNA reads as TGTGCCAGCAGCTTAGCGGAAGGGGAGAACACTGAAGCTTTCTTT. Translating it yields CASSLAEGENTEAFF. This chain connects TRBV7-8 to TRBJ1-1; a possible D gene is TRBD1 (5 bases). Germline V CDR1 and CDR2: SGHVS, FQNEAQ. This CDR3 is 15 amino acids long. Deletions cut 0 bases from V and 1 base from J, with 9 bases between. Filled out from reference TRBV7-8 and TRBJ1-1, the complete variable domain reads GAGVSQSPRYKVAKRGQDVALRCDPISGHVSLFWYQQALGQGPEFLTYFQNEAQLDKSGLPSDRFFAERPEGSVSTLKIQRTQQEDSAVYLCASSLAEGENTEAFFGQGTRLTVV.